This entry lists 18 T cell receptor beta chains sequenced from one sample in a study of identical twins. TCRdb re-called the 5' RACE reads with MiXCR, one entry per CDR3 protein. The repertoire includes a few hundred thousand distinct CDR3 sequences, over 12% of them detected once, and about 0.47% sits in the top ten. These data also featured in a second study, about yellow fever vaccine responses in identical twins.

The material sequenced was CD4+ T cells sorted from blood. Source of these receptors: a woman between 18 and 29 years old in good health.

The chain uses TRBV6-1 and TRBJ2-3; no definite D call. CDR1 is MNHNS, CDR2 SASEGT, per germline. This CDR3 spans 15 amino acids. The ends were cut back, 5 bases at V and 0 bases at J, with 12 bases in the middle. The CDR3 DNA follows: TGTGCCAGCAGTCGGACGGATACTAGCACAGATACGCAGTATTTT. It specifies CASSRTDTSTDTQYF.

This clonotype was observed a handful of times. The rearrangement joins TRBV5-1 to TRBJ2-1; 7 bases map to TRBD2. Trimming at V came to 0 bases and at J to 6 bases, leaving 6 bases not matched to a gene. CDR1 SGHRS and CDR2 YFSETQ come from the germline V gene. The CDR3 contains 15 residues. The CDR3 bases are TGCGCCAGCAGCTTGGGGCGGGAGTTGAGCAATGAGCAGTTCTTC. Its translation is CASSLGRELSNEQFF.

There are a few counts of this clonotype. The chain has TRBV6-1 and TRBJ2-3; possible D gene TRBD2, 6 bases. The germline V and J ends were trimmed by 5 bases and 3 bases, with 12 bases remaining between them. The CDR3 runs to 14 residues. Germline CDR1 reads MNHNS; CDR2 reads SASEGT. Here the CDR3 reads CASSPLGTTDTQYF. The CDR3 nucleotides are TGTGCCAGCAGTCCGCTCGGGACTACAGATACGCAGTATTTT.

In its sample, this clonotype was seen a few times. The genes are TRBV6-1 and TRBJ2-4; perhaps TRBD1 as D (6 bases). The CDR3 runs 15 residues. Trimming left V 10 bases short and J 1 base short, with 17 bases between. Germline V CDR1 and CDR2: MNHNS, SASEGT. The chain's CDR3 is CATTDSLIAKNIQYF. DNA for the CDR3: TGTGCCACCACGGACAGCCTGATTGCCAAAAACATTCAGTACTTC.

This clonotype has at least ten counts. V gene TRBV10-3 combines with J gene TRBJ1-3; no clear D gene. The CDR3 has 16 amino acids. The V gene's germline CDR1 is ENHRY and CDR2 SYGVKD. V dropped 0 bases and J dropped 2 bases, with 11 bases sitting between them. CDR3 residues: CAISESGPATGNTIYF. CDR3 DNA sequence: TGTGCCATCAGTGAGTCCGGGCCAGCAACTGGAAACACCATATATTTT.

The chain carries TRBV20-1 and TRBJ2-3; D assignment may be TRBD1 or TRBD2 (6 bases each). V lost 0 bases, J lost 1 base, and 14 bases lay in between. The germline gives CDR1 DFQATT, CDR2 SNEGSKA (reference sequence). This CDR3 comprises 16 residues. The CDR3 protein is CSARDVGGPGTDTQYF. In DNA, the CDR3 is TGCAGTGCTAGAGATGTAGGGGGGCCCGGCACAGATACGCAGTATTTT.

This clonotype was counted a few times. J is TRBJ2-2 and V is TRBV25-1, with TRBD1 matching 8 bases. With 2 bases clipped from V and 2 bases from J, the junction kept 4 bases outside the gene matches. Germline values: CDR1 MGHDK, CDR2 SYGVNS. This CDR3 comprises 16 residues. This CDR3 is CASSEGDRLNTGELFF. CDR3 in DNA: TGTGCCAGCAGTGAAGGGGACAGGCTTAACACCGGGGAGCTGTTTTTT.

This clonotype was recorded a few times. This sequence joins TRBV28 and TRBJ2-7; possibly TRBD2 for D (7 bases). The CDR3 totals 14 residues. In germline, CDR1 is MDHEN, CDR2 SYDVKM. Trimming took 5 bases from V and 3 from J, leaving 14 bases between them. The CDR3 here is CASSGAGHLYEQYV. The CDR3 nucleotides are TGTGCCAGCAGTGGAGCGGGACACCTCTACGAGCAGTACGTC.

The rearrangement links TRBV5-1 to TRBJ1-1; perhaps TRBD1 as D (6 bases). The CDR3 is made up of 14 amino acids. The V gene lost 4 bases and the J gene lost 7 bases, with 17 bases spanning the gap. Germline-derived CDR1 and CDR2 are SGHRS and YFSETQ. CDR3 protein: CASSQNRRGVEAFF. The CDR3 DNA reads TGCGCCAGCAGCCAGAATAGGAGGGGGGTTGAAGCTTTCTTT.

This clonotype was counted a few times. The chain uses TRBV14 and TRBJ1-4, with D possibly being TRBD1 (5 bases). CDR3 length: 16 residues. Germline V gene sequence: CDR1 SGHDN, CDR2 FVKESK. V was pared by 4 bases and J by 1 base, with 13 bases between. CDR3 DNA sequence: TGTGCCAGCAGCCTCTGGCAGGGAAAAACTAATGAAAAACTGTTTTTT. This encodes CASSLWQGKTNEKLFF. Full variable domain (missing parts from reference TRBV14 and TRBJ1-4): EAGVTQFPSHSVIEKGQTVTLRCDPISGHDNLYWYRRVMGKEIKFLLHFVKESKQDESGMPNNRFLAERTGGTYSTLKVQPAELEDSGVYFCASSLWQGKTNEKLFFGSGTQLSVL.

V is TRBV20-1 and J is TRBJ2-5; D not resolved. The CDR3 runs 8 residues. The V end lost 6 bases, the J end lost 9 bases, and 5 bases lay between the germline ends. Germline assignment: CDR1 DFQATT and CDR2 SNEGSKA (reference sequence). The CDR3 loop reads CSAGPQYF. CDR3 nucleotides: TGCAGTGCAGGGCCCCAGTACTTC.

This clonotype was detected many times. In nucleotides, the CDR3 is TGTGCCAGCAGCCAAATCCGGGGAAATGAGCAGTTCTTC. Protein: CASSQIRGNEQFF. The chain uses TRBV14 and TRBJ2-1; D might be TRBD2 (5 bases). CDR1 and CDR2 (germline): SGHDN, FVKESK. V was shortened by 2 bases and J by 7 bases, with 9 bases between the two germline ends. This CDR3 is built from 13 residues.

The V gene is TRBV25-1, the J gene TRBJ1-6, with 8 bases aligning to TRBD1. This CDR3 has 14 amino acids. After removal of 6 bases from V and 10 bases from J, the junction contained 8 bases not matched to a gene. CDR1 and CDR2 from the germline V gene are MGHDK and SYGVNS. The CDR3 region has the DNA TGTGCCAGCAGAGAGACAGGGGAAAGATCACCCCTCCACTTT. Protein product: CASRETGERSPLHF.

This clonotype has ten or more counts. The rearrangement links TRBV5-1 to TRBJ1-6; 7 bases are shared with TRBD1. This CDR3 is 16 amino acids long. The trim removed 1 base at V and 5 bases at J, leaving 6 bases unmatched. Germline values: CDR1 SGHRS, CDR2 YFSETQ. CDR3 loop: CASSLTGAIDNSPLHF. The CDR3 DNA reads as TGCGCCAGCAGCTTGACAGGGGCCATTGATAATTCACCCCTCCACTTT.

The chain carries TRBV19 and TRBJ2-6, with D perhaps matching TRBD1 (5 bases). The germline CDR1 and CDR2 sequences are LNHDA and SQIVND (reference sequence). Trimming took off 8 bases at V and 2 bases at J, with 10 bases between the two ends. The CDR3 contains 14 residues. Here the CDR3 DNA reads TGTGCCAGTCGACAGATCCCTGGGGCCAACGTCCTGACTTTC. This encodes CASRQIPGANVLTF.

The V gene is TRBV7-9, the J gene TRBJ2-3; D is undetermined. The CDR3 has 17 residues. Germline CDR1 and CDR2: SEHNR and FQNEAQ (reference sequence). The germline V and J ends were trimmed by 1 base and 8 bases, with 22 bases remaining between them. The CDR3 loop reads CASSLEFGQVPASTQYF. Here the CDR3 DNA reads TGTGCCAGCAGCTTAGAGTTTGGGCAGGTGCCCGCTAGTACGCAGTATTTT.

This clonotype was observed a few times. The junction departs from germline at one end; a sequencing error may be responsible. The chain is built from TRBV7-3 and TRBJ2-7; 8 bases align to TRBD1. Germline V lookup: CDR1 SGHTA, CDR2 FQGTGA. The CDR3 consists of 16 residues. This chain's CDR3 is CASSLTPGQGTYEQYF. The CDR3 DNA follows: TGTGCCAGCAGCCTAACACCTGGACAGGGAACCTACGAGCAGTACTTC.

The genes are TRBV29-1 and TRBJ2-1, with D unclear. V was pared by 3 bases and J by 13 bases, with 4 bases between. The CDR3 totals 8 residues. CDR1 is SQVTM and CDR2 is ANQGSEA in the germline V gene. CDR3 nucleotides: TGCAGCGTTGACACCCAGTTCTTC. Protein sequence: CSVDTQFF.